These 10 T cell receptor beta chains came from one sample sequenced in a study of STAT3 mutations in large granular lymphocyte leukemia. Profiled with immunoSEQ multiplex PCR; TCRdb holds only in-frame clones, not every one. The sample has 30,000 to 35,000 clones; about 80% are singletons. Regarding the study as a whole: Every T-LGLL patient had at least one immunodominant TCRbeta clonotype.

Their recognized antigens are unknown. Source material: peripheral blood mononuclear cells. These receptors were collected from a woman between 50 and 59 years old with T-cell large granular lymphocyte leukemia. Some clones in this sample may be carry-over from other donors' samples.

The chain recombines TRBV19 with TRBJ1-1; 9 positions agree with TRBD1. This CDR3 spans 15 amino acids. Trimming at V came to 4 bases and at J to 6 bases, leaving 9 bases not matched to a gene. Germline CDR1 reads LNHDA; CDR2 reads SQIVND (reference sequence). CDR3 region: CASSKSGTGRSEAFF. Here the CDR3 DNA reads TGTGCCAGTAGTAAATCCGGGACAGGGAGGTCTGAAGCTTTCTTT.

The CDR3 here is CASSQGLARGGGYTF. The DNA for the CDR3 is TGTGCCTCGTCCCAAGGTTTGGCCAGGGGGGGTGGCTACACCTTC. The V and J genes are TRBV30 and TRBJ1-2; 7 positions agree with TRBD1. Germline loops: CDR1 GTSNPN, CDR2 SVGIG (reference sequence). V shed 7 bases and J 7 bases; nucleotides not matched to a gene: 18. The CDR3 runs to 15 residues. The full variable domain, completed using reference TRBV30 and TRBJ1-2, is SQTIHQWPATLVQPVGSPLSLECTVEGTSNPNLYWYRQAAGRGLQLLFYSVGIGQISSEVPQNLSASRPQDRQFILSSKKLLLSDSGFYLCASSQGLARGGGYTFGSGTRLTVV.

This chain joins TRBV12-5 and TRBJ1-2; TRBD1 aligns across 7 bases. Germline CDR1 LGHNT, CDR2 FRNRAP. The CDR3 spans 13 residues. J lost 5 bases, V lost 5 bases, and 5 bases had no gene match. CDR3 DNA: TGTGCTAGTGGTCGGGACAGCTCGTATGGCTACACCTTC. It translates to CASGRDSSYGYTF.

In its sample, this clone was seen a few times. The chain couples TRBV27 to TRBJ1-2, with a weak D call TRBD1 (5 bases). Between the trimmed V and J ends, which lost 3 bases and 3 bases, there was a span of 8 bases. Germline assignment: CDR1 MNHEY and CDR2 SMNVEV (reference sequence). This CDR3 has 13 residues. The CDR3 spells CASSFGAYYGYTF. CDR3 DNA: TGTGCCAGCAGTTTTGGGGCGTACTATGGCTACACCTTC.

This chain links TRBV10-3 with TRBJ1-2; D not resolved. Germline CDR1 is ENHRY and CDR2 is SYGVKD. This CDR3 contains 12 residues. The V gene lost 3 bases and the J gene lost 2 bases, with 4 bases spanning the gap. CDR3 sequence (DNA): TGTGCCATCAGTGATGTAAACTATGGCTACACCTTC. This gives the protein CAISDVNYGYTF.

V and J are TRBV4-3 and TRBJ1-2, with 9 bases matching TRBD1. Trimming at V came to 0 bases and at J to 12 bases, leaving 11 bases not matched to a gene. CDR3 length: 15 amino acids. CDR1 and CDR2 (germline): LGHNA, YSLEER. The CDR3 loop reads CASSQDRNRGRVNTF. CDR3 nucleotides: TGCGCCAGCAGCCAAGATCGTAACAGGGGGCGGGTTAACACCTTC.

This sequence joins TRBV13 and TRBJ2-5; D call uncertain. There are 13 residues in the CDR3. Germline-derived CDR1 and CDR2 are PRHDT and FYEKMQ (reference sequence). V gave up 4 bases and J gave up 4 bases, with 10 bases separating them. CDR3 sequence (DNA): TGTGCCAGCAGCTCTGTTGCCCCAGAGACCCAGTACTTC. It is translated as CASSSVAPETQYF.

This clone was counted once. The J gene is TRBJ1-1, the V gene TRBV7-9; D may be TRBD1 (5 bases). V lost 0 bases to trimming and J lost 4 bases, with 6 bases between them. The CDR3 is made up of 13 amino acids. The germline V gene has CDR1 SEHNR and CDR2 FQNEAQ (reference sequence). For the CDR3, the DNA is TGTGCCAGCAGCTTAGCAGGGACCACTGAAGCTTTCTTT. Amino acid sequence: CASSLAGTTEAFF.

This clone was picked up a small number of times. This chain connects TRBV4-1 to TRBJ1-1, with D perhaps TRBD1 (5 bases). The CDR3 contains 16 residues. Germline lookup yields CDR1 MGHRA and CDR2 YSYEKL. With 1 base removed from V and 0 bases from J, the gap between germline ends came to 12 bases. The CDR3 bases are TGCGCCAGCAGCCAAGTGGGTGGGGGTTTGAACACTGAAGCTTTCTTT. This sequence encodes CASSQVGGGLNTEAFF.

The genes are TRBV6-1 and TRBJ2-2, with D possibly TRBD2 on 5 matching bases. V gave up 8 bases and J gave up 7 bases, with 11 bases separating them. Germline values: CDR1 MNHNS, CDR2 SASEGT. The CDR3 is 12 residues long. The CDR3 bases are TGTGCCAGCCCCACTAGGGTCGGGGAGCTGTTTTTT. Translation: CASPTRVGELFF.